Listed below are T cell receptor beta chains from one sample, sequenced in a study of blood T cell repertoires in COVID-19. The method was immunoSEQ multiplex PCR; TCRdb's version includes in-frame clones alone and lacks a portion of them. The sample has 200,000 to 250,000 clones; around 80% are singletons. Sequencing used peripheral blood. The source of these receptors is a woman aged 70-85 years with acute or convalescent COVID-19. CDR3s include the opening cysteine and the closing phenylalanine or tryptophan. A D gene is named only where the DNA matches it firmly. Part of the rows lack a size; the others show once, few, many or a class for expanded clones.

TRBV30	.	.	TRBJ2-7	TGTGCCTGGAGGGCAGGGGGGCACGAGCAGTACTTC	CAWRAGGHEQYF
TRBV19	.	TRBD1	TRBJ2-7	TGTGCCAGTAGTATAGAGGGGGAGCCCCGGGACAGGGTTTCTTACGAGCAGTACTTC	CASSIEGEPRDRVSYEQYF
TRBV30	few	.	TRBJ1-1	TGTGCCTGGAGTGTCGGACAGATTGACACTGAAGCTTTCTTT	CAWSVGQIDTEAFF
TRBV2	.	.	TRBJ2-3	TGTGCCAGCAGCTTGCTGAGTTCGAGCACAGATACGCAGTATTTT	CASSLLSSSTDTQYF
TRBV5-1	.	.	TRBJ1-4	TGCGCCAGCGGCGAAGACAGCGTGGGTGAAAAACTGTTTTTT	CASGEDSVGEKLFF
TRBV24-1	.	.	TRBJ2-3	TGTGCCACCAGTGATTTTACCACGGCAGATACGCAGTATTTT	CATSDFTTADTQYF
TRBV28	.	.	TRBJ2-7	TGTGCCAGCACCCCCCCCGGGAAACTCTACGAGCAGTACTTC	CASTPPGKLYEQYF
TRBV5-1	.	.	TRBJ2-7	TGCGCCAGCAGCTTGGAACAGGGTACTTACGAGCAGTACTTC	CASSLEQGTYEQYF
TRBV2	.	TRBD1	TRBJ2-7	TGTGCCAGCAGCGGGCCCGGCAGGGGGGAGCAGTACTTC	CASSGPGRGEQYF
TRBV5-8	.	.	TRBJ2-5	TGTGCCAGCAGGGATGGTGAAGACAGGCGGCGAGAGACCCAGTACTTC	CASRDGEDRRRETQYF
TRBV7-9	.	TRBD1	TRBJ1-4	TGTGCCAGCAGCTACGACAGGGGGACTAATGAAAAACTGTTTTTT	CASSYDRGTNEKLFF
TRBV3-1/TRBV3-2	once	TRBD2	TRBJ2-5	TGTGCCAGCAGTCTAAATCGGGCGGCGGGAGGGCCAACAGAGACCCAGTACTTC	CASSLNRAAGGPTETQYF
TRBV6-1	.	TRBD1	TRBJ1-5	TGTGCCAGCAGTGCAGAGGGACAGAAATATAATCAGCCCCAGCATTTT	CASSAEGQKYNQPQHF
TRBV11-3	.	.	TRBJ2-3	TGTGCCAGCAGCCCCAGTCAGTCCACAGATACGCAGTATTTT	CASSPSQSTDTQYF
TRBV11-2	.	.	TRBJ2-7	TGTGCCAGCAGCTTTACCGGGAACCCCTACGAGCAGTACTTC	CASSFTGNPYEQYF
TRBV18	.	.	TRBJ2-7	TGTGCCAGCTCCTCACGCGGGGGCGGCTCCTACGAGCAGTACTTC	CASSSRGGGSYEQYF
TRBV11-3	.	.	TRBJ2-3	TGTGCCAGCAGCTTAAGGAGGGGGGGCGGGACAGATACGCAGTATTTT	CASSLRRGGGTDTQYF
TRBV5-1	once	.	TRBJ1-4	TGCGCCAGCAGCTTGAGCGGGGGAGGTAATGAAAAACTGTTTTTT	CASSLSGGGNEKLFF
TRBV11-1	few	.	TRBJ1-1	TGTGCCAGCAGCTTACCGTGGGGCGACACTGAAGCTTTCTTT	CASSLPWGDTEAFF
TRBV5-1	.	.	TRBJ1-1	TGCGCCAGCAGCTCAGGGCCCTCGAACACTGAAGCTTTCTTT	CASSSGPSNTEAFF
TRBV27	.	TRBD2	TRBJ2-7	TGTGCCAGCAGTTCAACTAGCGGGTGGGACGAGCAGTACTTC	CASSSTSGWDEQYF
TRBV2	.	TRBD2	TRBJ2-2	TGTGCCAGCAGAGGGACTAGCGGGAGTCCCGGGGAGCTGTTTTTT	CASRGTSGSPGELFF
TRBV5-4	.	.	TRBJ1-6	TGTGCCAGCAGCTTGTCAGGGATAGATAATTCACCCCTCCACTTT	CASSLSGIDNSPLHF